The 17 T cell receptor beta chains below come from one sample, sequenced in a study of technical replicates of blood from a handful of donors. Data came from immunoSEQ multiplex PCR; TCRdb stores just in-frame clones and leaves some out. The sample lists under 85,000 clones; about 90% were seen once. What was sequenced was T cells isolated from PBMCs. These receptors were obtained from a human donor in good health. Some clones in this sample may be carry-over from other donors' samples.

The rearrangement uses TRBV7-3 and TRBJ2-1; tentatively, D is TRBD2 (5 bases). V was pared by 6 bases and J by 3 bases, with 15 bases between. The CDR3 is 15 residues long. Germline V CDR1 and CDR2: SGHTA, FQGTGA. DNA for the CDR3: TGTGCCAGCAGTCCCTCCCCCGGGGACTACAATGAGCAGTTCTTC. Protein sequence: CASSPSPGDYNEQFF.

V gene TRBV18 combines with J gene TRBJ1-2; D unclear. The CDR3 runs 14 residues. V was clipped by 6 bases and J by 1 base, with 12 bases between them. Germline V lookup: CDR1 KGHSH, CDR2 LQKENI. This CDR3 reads CASSPLILNYGYTF. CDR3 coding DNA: TGTGCCAGCTCTCCCCTGATACTTAACTATGGCTACACCTTC.

CDR3 coding DNA: TGTGCCAGCAGCACTTTAGCGGGATTAACCGATACGCAGTATTTT. This sequence encodes CASSTLAGLTDTQYF. The chain is built from TRBV5-6 and TRBJ2-3; TRBD2 aligns across 8 bases. V trimming: 4 bases; J trimming: 6 bases; junction bases outside the gene matches: 10. The germline V gene has CDR1 SGHDT and CDR2 YYEEEE. CDR3 length equals 15 residues.

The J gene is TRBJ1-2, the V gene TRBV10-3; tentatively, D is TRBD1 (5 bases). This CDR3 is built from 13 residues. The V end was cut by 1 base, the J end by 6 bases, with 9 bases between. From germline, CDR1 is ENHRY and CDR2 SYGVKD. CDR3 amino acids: CAISELLGDGYTF. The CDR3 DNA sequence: TGTGCCATCAGTGAGTTATTAGGGGATGGCTACACCTTC.

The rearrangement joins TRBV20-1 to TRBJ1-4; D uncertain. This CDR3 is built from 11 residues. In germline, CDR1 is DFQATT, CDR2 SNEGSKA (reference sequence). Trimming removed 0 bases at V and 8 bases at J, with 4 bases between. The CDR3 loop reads CSARDLEKLFF. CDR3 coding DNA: TGCAGTGCTAGAGATCTGGAAAAACTGTTTTTT.

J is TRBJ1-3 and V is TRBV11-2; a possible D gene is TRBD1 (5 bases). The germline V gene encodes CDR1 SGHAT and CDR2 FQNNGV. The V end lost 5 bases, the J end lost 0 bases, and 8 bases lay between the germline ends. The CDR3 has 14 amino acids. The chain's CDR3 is CASSQDSSGNTIYF. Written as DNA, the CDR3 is TGTGCCAGCAGCCAAGACAGCTCTGGAAACACCATATATTTT.

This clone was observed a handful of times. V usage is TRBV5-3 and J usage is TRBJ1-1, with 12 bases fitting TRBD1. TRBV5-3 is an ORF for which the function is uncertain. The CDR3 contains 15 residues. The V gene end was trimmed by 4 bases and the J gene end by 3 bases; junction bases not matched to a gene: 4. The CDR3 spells CARSGGQGADTEAFF. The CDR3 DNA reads TGTGCCAGAAGCGGGGGACAGGGGGCGGACACTGAAGCTTTCTTT.

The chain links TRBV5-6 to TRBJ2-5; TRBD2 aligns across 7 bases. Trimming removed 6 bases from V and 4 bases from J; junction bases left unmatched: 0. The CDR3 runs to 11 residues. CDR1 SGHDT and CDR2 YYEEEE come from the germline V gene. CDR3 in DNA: TGTGCCAGCACGGGAGGAGAGACCCAGTACTTC. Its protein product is CASTGGETQYF.

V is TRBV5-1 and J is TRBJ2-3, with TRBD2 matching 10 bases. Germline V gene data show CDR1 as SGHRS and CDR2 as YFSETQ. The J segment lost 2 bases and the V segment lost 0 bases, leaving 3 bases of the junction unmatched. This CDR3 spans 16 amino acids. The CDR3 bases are TGCGCCAGCAGCTTGGCAGCGGGAGGGTACACAGATACGCAGTATTTT. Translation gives CASSLAAGGYTDTQYF.

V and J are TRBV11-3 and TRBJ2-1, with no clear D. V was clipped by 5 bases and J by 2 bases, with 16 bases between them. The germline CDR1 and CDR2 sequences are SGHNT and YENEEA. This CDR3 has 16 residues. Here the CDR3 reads CASSLTFPPAYNEQFF. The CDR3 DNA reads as TGTGCCAGCAGCCTGACTTTTCCCCCCGCCTACAATGAGCAGTTCTTC.

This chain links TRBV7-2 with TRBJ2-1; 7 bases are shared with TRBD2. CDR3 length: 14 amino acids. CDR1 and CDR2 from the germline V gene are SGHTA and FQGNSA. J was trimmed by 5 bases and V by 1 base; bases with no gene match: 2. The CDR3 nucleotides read TGTGCCAGCAGCTTAGGACTAGCTCACAATGAGCAGTTCTTC. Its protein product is CASSLGLAHNEQFF.

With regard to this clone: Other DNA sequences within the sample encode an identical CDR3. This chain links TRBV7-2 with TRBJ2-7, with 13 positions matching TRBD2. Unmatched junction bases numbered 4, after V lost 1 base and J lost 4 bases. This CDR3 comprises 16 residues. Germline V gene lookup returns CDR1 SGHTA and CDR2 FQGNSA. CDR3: CASSLEGTSGTYEQYF. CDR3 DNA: TGTGCCAGCAGCTTAGAAGGGACTAGCGGGACGTACGAGCAGTACTTC. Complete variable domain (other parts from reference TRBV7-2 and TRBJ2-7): GAGVSQSPSNKVTEKGKDVELRCDPISGHTALYWYRQSLGQGLEFLIYFQGNSAPDKSGLPSDRFSAERTGGSVSTLTIQRTQQEDSAVYLCASSLEGTSGTYEQYFGPGTRLTVT.

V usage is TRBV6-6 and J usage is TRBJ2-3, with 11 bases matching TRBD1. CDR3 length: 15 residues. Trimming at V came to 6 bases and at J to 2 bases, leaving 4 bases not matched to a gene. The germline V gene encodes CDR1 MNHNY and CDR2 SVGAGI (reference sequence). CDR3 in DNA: TGTGCCAGCAGGCTAGGACAGGGGGCCACAGATACGCAGTATTTT. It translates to CASRLGQGATDTQYF.

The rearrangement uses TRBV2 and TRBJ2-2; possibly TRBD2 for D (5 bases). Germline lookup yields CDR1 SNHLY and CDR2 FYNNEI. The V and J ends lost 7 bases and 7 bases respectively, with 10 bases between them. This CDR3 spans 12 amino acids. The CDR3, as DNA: TGTGCCAGCAATCGGGAAGTCGGGGAGCTGTTTTTT. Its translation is CASNREVGELFF.

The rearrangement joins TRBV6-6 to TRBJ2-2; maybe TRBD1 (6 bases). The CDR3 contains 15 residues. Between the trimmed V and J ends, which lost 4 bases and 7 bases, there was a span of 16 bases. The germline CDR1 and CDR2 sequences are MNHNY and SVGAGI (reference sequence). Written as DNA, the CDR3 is TGTGCCAGCAGTTGGACCACAGGGTGGGACGGGGAGCTGTTTTTT. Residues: CASSWTTGWDGELFF.

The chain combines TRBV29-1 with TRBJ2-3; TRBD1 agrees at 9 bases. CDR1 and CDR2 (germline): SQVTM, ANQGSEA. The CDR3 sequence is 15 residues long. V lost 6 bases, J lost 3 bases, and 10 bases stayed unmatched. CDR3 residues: CSVKRQGGETDTQYF. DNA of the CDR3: TGCAGCGTGAAGCGACAGGGGGGCGAGACAGATACGCAGTATTTT.

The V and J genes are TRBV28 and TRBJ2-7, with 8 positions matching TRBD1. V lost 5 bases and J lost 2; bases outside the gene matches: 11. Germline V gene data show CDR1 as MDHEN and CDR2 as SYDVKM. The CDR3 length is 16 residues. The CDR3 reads CASSVLNRDRTYEQYF. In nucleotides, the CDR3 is TGTGCCAGCAGTGTACTTAACCGGGACAGGACCTACGAGCAGTACTTC.